The T cell receptor beta chain described here comes from a study of shared clonotypes between healthy human individuals. This clone has only a few counts. The antigen is not known. General study findings and limits: Memory subsets generally showed lower estimated richness than naive subsets.

The assay was run at deep level. Profiling relied on immunoSEQ multiplex PCR, and the TCRdb table lists in-frame clones only, not all of them. The table records some 900,000 clones, over 75% of them present only once. The CDR3 has 13 residues. V lost 5 bases, J lost 2 bases, and 1 base stayed unmatched. The V gene's germline CDR1 is GTSNPN and CDR2 SVGIG (reference sequence). The sequence was collected from a man aged 18 to 35 in good health. Sequencing was carried out using memory CD4+ T cells sorted from blood. Subset denoted: CD45RA-negative fraction. This chain uses TRBV30 with TRBJ1-5, with 9 bases lining up with TRBD1. The CDR3 loop reads CAWGDRGNQPQHF. The CDR3, as DNA: TGTGCCTGGGGGGACAGGGGCAATCAGCCCCAGCATTTT.